This T cell receptor (beta chain) was recorded in a study of blood T cells in healthy people across ages. Isolation yielded PBMCs, at least 7 million per sample, in every case. It was with a sample-barcoded 5' primer and a J-beta primer mix that a second PCR of roughly 7 to 12 cycles was run. Every sample produced at least 3 million CDR3-containing paired-end reads. TCRdb recomputed calls from the 5' RACE reads with MiXCR, one row per CDR3 protein. The sample consists of about 1.8 million distinct CDR3 sequences, roughly 49% of them appearing once. Germline V gene data show CDR1 as MNHEY and CDR2 as SVGAGI. The CDR3 totals 15 residues. V lost 2 bases, J lost 3 bases, and 6 bases stayed unmatched.

The material sequenced was blood. V is TRBV6-5 and J is TRBJ2-5, with TRBD2 matching 7 bases. This clonotype was sampled from a woman between 40 and 50 years old in good health. CDR3 protein: CASSYRGDGEETQYF. The CDR3 DNA sequence: TGTGCCAGCAGTTACCGGGGGGATGGGGAAGAGACCCAGTACTTC.